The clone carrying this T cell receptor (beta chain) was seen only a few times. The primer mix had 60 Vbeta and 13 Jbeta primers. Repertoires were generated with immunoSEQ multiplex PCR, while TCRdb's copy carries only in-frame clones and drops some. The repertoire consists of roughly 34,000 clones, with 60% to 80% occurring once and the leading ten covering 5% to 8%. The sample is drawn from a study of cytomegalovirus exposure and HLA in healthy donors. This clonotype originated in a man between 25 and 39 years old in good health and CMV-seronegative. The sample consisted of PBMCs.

The CDR3 here is CASSYAGVGTDTQYF. The CDR3 DNA reads as TGTGCCAGCAGTTATGCGGGGGTGGGCACAGATACGCAGTATTTT. V usage is TRBV6-5 and J usage is TRBJ2-3; 7 bases fit TRBD2. Germline CDR1 MNHEY, CDR2 SVGAGI. The CDR3 runs 15 residues. J lost 1 base, V lost 3 bases, and 4 bases had no gene match.